This note documents a single T cell receptor (beta chain) sequence. As yet, its antigen is unknown. The sample comes from a study of blood T cells in healthy people across ages. Study-wide results and limits: Aged donors had fewer naive CD4+ cells and lower diversity than long-lived donors.

Every donor contributed roughly 11 milliliters of peripheral blood by blood draw. For the second PCR, which ran for about 6 to 11 cycles, a sample-barcoded 5' primer and a J-beta primer mix were used. All cDNA molecules were each tagged by a template-switch adaptor with 12 random nucleotides. Researchers report that each sample yielded at least 3 million CDR3-containing paired-end reads. TCRdb re-analysed the 5' RACE reads in MiXCR, keeping a single row per CDR3 protein. This sample has about 1.4 million distinct CDR3 sequences, with 55% to 75% found just once. CDR1 is SEHNR, CDR2 FQNEAQ, per germline (reference sequence). This CDR3 has 17 residues. V trimming: 5 bases; J trimming: 3 bases; junction bases outside the gene matches: 10.

This TCR derives from a young man in good health. The specimen was blood. The J gene is TRBJ2-1, the V gene TRBV7-9; 10 bases line up with TRBD2. The CDR3 loop reads CASSAARTSGLYNEQFF. As DNA, the CDR3 is TGTGCCAGCAGCGCGGCTCGGACTAGCGGACTCTACAATGAGCAGTTCTTC. Full variable domain (remainder filled in from reference TRBV7-9 and TRBJ2-1): DTGVSQNPRHKITKRGQNVTFRCDPISEHNRLYWYRQTLGQGPEFLTYFQNEAQLEKSRLLSDRFSAERPKGSFSTLEIQRTEQGDSAMYLCASSAARTSGLYNEQFFGPGTRLTVL.